This passage covers 22 T cell receptor beta chains from one sample sequenced in a study of cytomegalovirus exposure and HLA in healthy donors. PCR primers comprised 60 Vbeta and 13 Jbeta primers. The data were produced by immunoSEQ multiplex PCR, yet TCRdb's version contains in-frame clones alone and is incomplete. The profile shows over 100,000 clones, approximately 80% of them singletons. Material: PBMCs. The receptor source for this set is a female donor in good health and CMV-seronegative.

The gene calls are TRBV27 and TRBJ2-5, with 15 bases identical to TRBD2. This CDR3 is built from 16 residues. Germline CDR1 MNHEY, CDR2 SMNVEV (reference sequence). Unmatched junction bases numbered 2, after V lost 2 bases and J lost 4 bases. Here the CDR3 DNA reads TGTGCCAGCAGTTTACGGACTAGCGGGAGGGGAGAGACCCAGTACTTC. This sequence encodes CASSLRTSGRGETQYF.

The chain uses TRBV30 and TRBJ2-7, with 7 bases identical to TRBD1. Germline V gives CDR1 GTSNPN, CDR2 SVGIG (reference sequence). The CDR3 covers 12 residues. Trimming at V came to 3 bases and at J to 5 bases, leaving 4 bases not matched to a gene. The CDR3 is CAWRRGLDEQYF. The DNA of the CDR3 is TGTGCCTGGAGGAGGGGGCTCGACGAGCAGTACTTC. Complete variable domain (other parts from reference TRBV30 and TRBJ2-7): SQTIHQWPATLVQPVGSPLSLECTVEGTSNPNLYWYRQAAGRGLQLLFYSVGIGQISSEVPQNLSASRPQDRQFILSSKKLLLSDSGFYLCAWRRGLDEQYFGPGTRLTVT.

This chain joins TRBV6-5 and TRBJ2-7; D is perhaps TRBD2 (5 bases). The V gene lost 2 bases and the J gene lost 7 bases, with 15 bases spanning the gap. Germline loops: CDR1 MNHEY, CDR2 SVGAGI. This CDR3 has 14 residues. The CDR3 DNA reads as TGTGCCAGCAGTTACGTCGCAGTTACGGGAGAGCAGTACTTC. Translated: CASSYVAVTGEQYF.

The chain couples TRBV4-3 to TRBJ2-3; possibly TRBD2 for D (6 bases). This CDR3 comprises 18 residues. V gave up 4 bases and J gave up 2 bases, with 22 bases separating them. CDR1 and CDR2 (germline): LGHNA, YSLEER. The CDR3 sequence is CASSLKLFPGTDTDTQYF. CDR3 in DNA: TGCGCCAGCAGCCTCAAATTGTTCCCGGGGACTGACACAGATACGCAGTATTTT.

The chain employs TRBV6-5 and TRBJ1-4; D is unresolved. V was shortened by 4 bases and J by 5 bases, with 5 bases between the two germline ends. The CDR3 sequence is 12 residues long. The germline CDR1 and CDR2 sequences are MNHEY and SVGAGI. CDR3 in amino acids: CASSSMNEKLFF. The CDR3 DNA reads as TGTGCCAGCAGTTCCATGAATGAAAAACTGTTTTTT.

CDR3: CASSQRATSGIYNEQFF. The CDR3 bases are TGCGCCAGCAGCCAACGAGCGACTAGCGGAATCTACAATGAGCAGTTCTTC. The chain uses TRBV4-3 and TRBJ2-1; 9 nucleotides line up with TRBD2. The CDR3 has 17 residues. Germline CDR1 LGHNA, CDR2 YSLEER. V was clipped by 2 bases and J by 3 bases; unmatched bases: 8.

The rearrangement joins TRBV11-3 to TRBJ2-7, with D hard to call. The CDR3 covers 13 residues. Trimming took 8 bases from V and 2 from J, leaving 13 bases between them. Germline V CDR1 and CDR2: SGHNT, YENEEA. CDR3 DNA sequence: TGTGCCAGCGCGTCCGGGTCCGCCTACGAGCAGTACTTC. Amino acids: CASASGSAYEQYF. The full variable domain, in which reference TRBV11-3 and TRBJ2-7 provide the parts outside the CDR3, is EAGVVQSPRYKIIEKKQPVAFWCNPISGHNTLYWYLQNLGQGPELLIRYENEEAVDDSQLPKDRFSAERLKGVDSTLKIQPAELGDSAVYLCASASGSAYEQYFGPGTRLTVT.

V and J are TRBV28 and TRBJ1-1; D is possibly TRBD1 (6 bases). Per the germline V gene, CDR1 is MDHEN and CDR2 is SYDVKM. There are 12 residues in the CDR3. The V end lost 9 bases, the J end lost 6 bases, and 14 bases lay between the germline ends. CDR3 loop: CASVRQASEAFF. In DNA, the CDR3 is TGTGCCAGTGTCCGACAGGCCTCTGAAGCTTTCTTT.

The chain joins TRBV5-5 to TRBJ1-4; TRBD1 is a possible D gene (5 bases). In germline, CDR1 is SGHKS, CDR2 YYEKEE (reference sequence). The germline V and J ends were trimmed by 4 bases and 1 base, with 17 bases remaining between them. This CDR3 region has 17 residues. CDR3 loop: CASSPERGALTNEKLFF. The DNA for the CDR3 is TGTGCCAGCAGCCCCGAAAGGGGTGCCCTAACTAATGAAAAACTGTTTTTT.

This clone was seen a single time. This sequence joins TRBV7-3 and TRBJ2-2, with TRBD2 identical over 7 bases. CDR3 length: 17 amino acids. With 2 bases clipped from V and 4 bases from J, the junction kept 10 bases outside the gene matches. CDR1 is SGHTA, CDR2 FQGTGA, per germline. The CDR3 here is CASSLGRGRGITGELFF. CDR3 nucleotides: TGTGCCAGCAGCTTAGGGCGCGGGAGAGGCATCACCGGGGAGCTGTTTTTT. Full variable domain (outside the CDR3, taken from reference TRBV7-3 and TRBJ2-2): GAGVSQTPSNKVTEKGKYVELRCDPISGHTALYWYRQSLGQGPEFLIYFQGTGAADDSGLPNDRFFAVRPEGSVSTLKIQRTERGDSAVYLCASSLGRGRGITGELFFGEGSRLTVL.

This clone was counted once. The V and J genes are TRBV4-2 and TRBJ2-1, with a possible D match to TRBD2 (5 bases). Trimming cost V 0 bases and J 0 bases, with 12 bases left between them. Germline CDR1 is LGHNA and CDR2 is YNFKEQ. CDR3 size: 17 residues. The CDR3 spells CASSQDPGVSSYNEQFF. CDR3 DNA: TGTGCCAGCAGCCAAGACCCCGGGGTTAGCTCCTACAATGAGCAGTTCTTC.

CDR3 loop: CASSYSYSYEQYF. In nucleotides, the CDR3 is TGTGCCAGCAGTTACTCGTATTCCTACGAGCAGTACTTC. V and J are TRBV6-5 and TRBJ2-7; D gene unclear. V lost 0 bases, J lost 1 base, and 4 bases lay in between. The CDR3 is made up of 13 amino acids. CDR1 and CDR2 from the germline V gene are MNHEY and SVGAGI.

The chain recombines TRBV6-1 with TRBJ1-2; TRBD1 agrees at 8 bases. Germline CDR1 and CDR2: MNHNS and SASEGT. CDR3 length: 13 amino acids. V lost 1 base and J lost 7; bases outside the gene matches: 2. CDR3 bases: TGTGCCAGCAGTGAAGTGGACAGGGCTGGCTACACCTTC. Translating gives CASSEVDRAGYTF.

This clone was recorded a few times. The chain carries TRBV28 and TRBJ1-3, with D unclear. The CDR3 is made up of 14 amino acids. Between the trimmed V and J ends, which lost 1 base and 3 bases, there was a span of 7 bases. In germline, CDR1 is MDHEN, CDR2 SYDVKM. The CDR3 bases are TGTGCCAGCAGTTTATTCGGGAGTGGAAACACCATATATTTT. Translating gives CASSLFGSGNTIYF.

The chain carries TRBV7-2 and TRBJ2-3, with 9 bases matching TRBD2. CDR3 length equals 15 residues. V was pared by 1 base and J by 10 bases, with 9 bases of the junction left unmatched. The germline V gene encodes CDR1 SGHTA and CDR2 FQGNSA. The CDR3 protein is CASSLGSGSPSAQYF. In DNA, the CDR3 is TGTGCCAGCAGCTTAGGTAGCGGGAGTCCCAGTGCGCAGTATTTT.

This chain connects TRBV5-6 to TRBJ2-1, with D possibly TRBD2 on 6 matching bases. CDR1 and CDR2 from the germline V gene are SGHDT and YYEEEE. This CDR3 has 16 amino acids. The V and J ends lost 0 bases and 1 base respectively, with 11 bases between them. CDR3 nucleotides: TGTGCCAGCAGCTTGGCCCTACTAGCTTCCTACAATGAGCAGTTCTTC. This codes for CASSLALLASYNEQFF.

This clone is a singleton in its sample. The rearrangement joins TRBV5-1 to TRBJ1-1; 7 bases fit TRBD1. Trimming cost V 7 bases and J 1 base; bases outside gene matches: 10. Germline V gene sequence: CDR1 SGHRS, CDR2 YFSETQ. CDR3 length: 15 amino acids. This chain's CDR3 is CASSFLTGKNTEAFF. DNA for the CDR3: TGCGCCAGCTCTTTCCTGACAGGGAAGAACACTGAAGCTTTCTTT.

The chain combines TRBV7-2 with TRBJ2-1, with 10 nucleotides matching TRBD2. The V gene's germline CDR1 is SGHTA and CDR2 FQGNSA. The CDR3 extends over 15 amino acids. The V gene end was trimmed by 1 base and the J gene end by 9 bases; junction bases not matched to a gene: 6. CDR3 bases: TGTGCCAGCAGCTTAGTTCCTAGCGGGAGTGGTGAGCAGTTCTTC. It codes for CASSLVPSGSGEQFF.

This chain connects TRBV28 to TRBJ2-7; unclear D gene. With 6 bases removed from V and 3 bases from J, the gap between germline ends came to 9 bases. Germline-derived CDR1 and CDR2 are MDHEN and SYDVKM. The CDR3 runs 12 residues. The CDR3: CASRPTGYEQYF. DNA for the CDR3: TGTGCCAGCAGGCCGACTGGCTACGAGCAGTACTTC.

This clone is medium-sized by share. This chain connects TRBV4-1 to TRBJ1-4, with TRBD1 as a possible D gene (6 bases). The ends were cut back, 0 bases at V and 10 bases at J, with 18 bases in the middle. Germline V CDR1 and CDR2: MGHRA, YSYEKL. This CDR3 has 16 amino acids. CDR3 in amino acids: CASSQDVSRARGKLFF. The CDR3 region has the DNA TGCGCCAGCAGCCAAGACGTTTCAAGGGCCAGGGGAAAACTGTTTTTT.

This rearrangement joins TRBV6-5 to TRBJ1-1; 10 bases fit TRBD1. With V trimmed by 7 bases and J by 5 bases, 4 bases remained unmatched. This CDR3 is built from 13 residues. CDR1 and CDR2 (germline): MNHEY, SVGAGI. The CDR3 sequence: CASKWDRGTEAFF. In DNA, the CDR3 is TGTGCCAGCAAATGGGACAGGGGAACTGAAGCTTTCTTT.

The chain carries TRBV9 and TRBJ2-7; TRBD2 matches 10 bases. From germline, CDR1 is SGDLS and CDR2 YYNGEE. The CDR3 loop spans 15 amino acids. Germline trimming cut 0 bases from V and 1 base from J; bases unmatched to any gene: 1. Here the CDR3 reads CASSVGAGGSYEQYF. CDR3 in DNA: TGTGCCAGCAGCGTAGGAGCGGGAGGGTCCTACGAGCAGTACTTC.